Listed below are T cell receptor beta chains from one sample, sequenced in a study of cytomegalovirus exposure and HLA in healthy donors. Profiling relied on immunoSEQ multiplex PCR, and the TCRdb table lists in-frame clones only, not all of them. Among over 100,000 clones listed, 89% were seen once. The material sequenced was PBMCs. These receptors all stem from a woman younger than 30 in good health and CMV-seronegative. CDR3s include the opening cysteine and the closing phenylalanine or tryptophan. The D gene is left open where the match is weak. Some rows mark clone size as missing; the rest say once, few, many or name a class of expanded clone.

TRBJ2-7,NA,NA,TRBV6-6,TGTGCCAGCAGTTATAGGCCAGGCTACGAGCAGTACTTC,CASSYRPGYEQYF
TRBJ1-1,TRBD1,NA,TRBV7-6,TGTGCCAGCAGCATGGGACAGGGGGAGGAAGCTTTCTTT,CASSMGQGEEAFF
TRBJ2-7,NA,few,TRBV5-6,TGTGCCAGCAGCTTGGAGAGTGCTCAGTACTTC,CASSLESAQYF
TRBJ2-5,TRBD2,NA,TRBV29-1,TGCAGCGGGACTAGCGGGGTACTACAAGAGACCCAGTACTTC,CSGTSGVLQETQYF
TRBJ2-2,NA,NA,TRBV29-1,TGCAGCGTTTTGGTCGGATTCGCGGACACCGGGGAGCTGTTTTTT,CSVLVGFADTGELFF
TRBJ2-3,NA,few,TRBV7-2,TGTGCCAGCAGCTTAGGCGCAGATACGCAGTATTTT,CASSLGADTQYF
TRBJ2-7,NA,NA,TRBV5-4,TGTGCCAGCAGCAGTTCGGACAGTTTCGGGTACGAGCAGTACTTC,CASSSSDSFGYEQYF
TRBJ2-3,NA,NA,TRBV6-5,TGTGCCAGCAGTTACTCGGAGAGTACTGATACGCAGTATTTT,CASSYSESTDTQYF
TRBJ1-2,NA,NA,TRBV6-5,TGTGCCAGCAGTTACTCCGGGGAACACTATGGCTACACCTTC,CASSYSGEHYGYTF
TRBJ1-1,TRBD1,NA,TRBV6-1,TGTGCCAGCAGATCCTTCACAGGGGGCCGAGCTGAAGCTTTCTTT,CASRSFTGGRAEAFF
TRBJ1-3,NA,NA,TRBV10-3,TGTGCCATCAGTGAGCTAGCCGGGCAAGGCAGAATGAGCTCTGGAAACACCATATATTTT,CAISELAGQGRMSSGNTIYF
TRBJ1-2,NA,once,TRBV4-1,TGCGCCAGCAGCCAAGTTGGACAACCCTATGGCTACACCTTC,CASSQVGQPYGYTF
TRBJ2-3,NA,NA,TRBV25-1,TGTGCCAGCAGTGATACCACAGCTAGCACAGATACGCAGTATTTT,CASSDTTASTDTQYF
TRBJ2-7,NA,NA,TRBV27,TGTGCCAGCAGTTCCGGGACAGAGCAGTACTTC,CASSSGTEQYF
TRBJ2-2,NA,NA,TRBV19,TGTGCCAGTACCCTGTCGACAGGTCCCGGGGAGCTGTTTTTT,CASTLSTGPGELFF
TRBJ2-1,TRBD2,few,TRBV7-2,TGTGCCAGCAGCCCCGGGACTAGCTATGAGCAGTTCTTC,CASSPGTSYEQFF
TRBJ2-5,TRBD2,once,TRBV5-1,TGCGCCAGCAGCTCGACTAGCTTAGAGACCCAGTACTTC,CASSSTSLETQYF
TRBJ1-3,TRBD1,NA,TRBV6-5,TGTGCCAGCTTGGCAGGGGGCGCAGACACCATATATTTT,CASLAGGADTIYF
TRBJ1-3,TRBD1,NA,TRBV2,TGTGCCAGCAGTGAAGACCCAGGGGGCACCATATATTTT,CASSEDPGGTIYF
TRBJ2-3,TRBD1,NA,TRBV18,TGTGCCAGCTCACCACGACAGGGATGGGATACGCAGTATTTT,CASSPRQGWDTQYF
TRBJ2-2,NA,once,TRBV5-1,TGCGCCAGAACGAGGTTTGGGTTTTTT,CARTRFGFF
TRBJ1-5,NA,NA,TRBV6-5,TGTGCCAGCAACCAGGGAGGGGGGCAGCCCCAGCATTTT,CASNQGGGQPQHF
TRBJ2-1,TRBD2,NA,TRBV2,TGTGCCAGCAGGCCCAACGGGGGGGCCTACAATGAGCAGTTCTTC,CASRPNGGAYNEQFF
TRBJ1-1,TRBD1,NA,TRBV5-4,TGTGCCAGCAGGTTGGGACAGGGTCACTCTGAAGCTTTCTTT,CASRLGQGHSEAFF
TRBJ1-3,NA,NA,TRBV5-1,TGCGCCAGCAGCTTGTTCCCCTTCTCTGGAAACACCATATATTTT,CASSLFPFSGNTIYF
TRBJ2-3,NA,NA,TRBV7-2,TGTGCCAGCAGCCTTTACACAGATACGCAGTATTTT,CASSLYTDTQYF
TRBJ2-7,TRBD1,NA,TRBV10-3,TGTGCCATCAGCGGTGACAGGGGGTTTGTGGACGAGCAGTACTTC,CAISGDRGFVDEQYF
TRBJ1-6,NA,NA,TRBV2,TGTGCCAGCAGTTCGGGACTGAATAATTCACCCCTCCACTTT,CASSSGLNNSPLHF
TRBJ1-2,NA,NA,TRBV5-4,TGTGCCAGCAACCTGGCCCCCCTCGGGGGCTACACCTTC,CASNLAPLGGYTF
TRBJ2-5,NA,NA,TRBV11-3,TGTGCCAGCAGCTTAGGGAGGGAGACCCAGTACTTC,CASSLGRETQYF
TRBJ2-4,NA,NA,TRBV6-1,TGTGCCAGCAGTAGATACAGGGACAAAAACATTCAGTACTTC,CASSRYRDKNIQYF
TRBJ2-3,TRBD2,NA,TRBV11-3,TGTGCCAGCAGCGCACGACTAGCGGGCACAGATACGCAGTATTTT,CASSARLAGTDTQYF
TRBJ1-5,NA,NA,TRBV6-6,TGTGCCAGCAGTCCTCCGGGGGGGGATCAGCCCCAGCATTTT,CASSPPGGDQPQHF
TRBJ1-2,TRBD1,NA,TRBV7-9,TGTGCCAGCAGCTTATTGACGGGACAGGGGAATTGGGGCTACACCTTC,CASSLLTGQGNWGYTF
TRBJ2-7,NA,NA,TRBV11-2,TGTGCCAGCAGCTCCCAGACAGCCCGTGTCGAGCAGTACTTC,CASSSQTARVEQYF
TRBJ1-2,TRBD1,NA,TRBV10-1,TGCGCCAGCAGTGACGGGACAGGCAATGGCTACACCTTC,CASSDGTGNGYTF
TRBJ1-4,NA,NA,TRBV6-1,TGTGCCAGCAGTGAATTCGCGCAGGGGATAAATGAAAAACTGTTTTTT,CASSEFAQGINEKLFF
TRBJ1-2,NA,NA,TRBV23-1,TGCGCCAGCAGTCAAAGCAACCCCCAGAGGAATGGCTACACCTTC,CASSQSNPQRNGYTF
TRBJ1-3,TRBD1,NA,TRBV9,TGTGCCAGCAGCCCCACAGGGGACAGAAACACCATATATTTT,CASSPTGDRNTIYF
TRBJ2-7,NA,NA,TRBV27,TGTGCCAGCAGTTTAGGGAGCGAGCAGTACTTC,CASSLGSEQYF
TRBJ2-7,NA,NA,TRBV7-9,TGTGCCAGCGGGTCCGGGGTCGGGTACGAGCAGTACTTC,CASGSGVGYEQYF
TRBJ2-3,TRBD1,NA,TRBV5-1,TGCGCCAGCGGGGGACAGCTGAGCACAGATACGCAGTATTTT,CASGGQLSTDTQYF
TRBJ2-7,TRBD1,NA,TRBV6-5,TGTGCCAGCAGCCGAGGACAGGGTTACGAGCAGTACTTC,CASSRGQGYEQYF
TRBJ2-1,NA,NA,TRBV5-1,TGCGCCAGCAGTTTAAAGCAGGGACAAGCCTACAATGAGCAGTTCTTC,CASSLKQGQAYNEQFF
TRBJ2-1,NA,NA,TRBV13,TGTGCCAGCAGCTCCCTTCGCAGGGGTGGGTTAAGTAACGATGAGCAGTTCTTC,CASSSLRRGGLSNDEQFF
TRBJ2-3,TRBD2,NA,TRBV29-1,TGCAGCGTTGAAGATAGGGGACTAGCTACAGATACGCAGTATTTT,CSVEDRGLATDTQYF
TRBJ2-7,NA,NA,TRBV2,TGTGCCAGCACGTTTTCCACTCCGGGGTACGAGCAGTACTTC,CASTFSTPGYEQYF
TRBJ2-2,TRBD2,NA,TRBV27,TGTGTCAGCAGCCTGACCCGGGGGGGTAGCACCGGGGAGCTGTTTTTT,CVSSLTRGGSTGELFF
TRBJ2-3,NA,NA,TRBV9,TGTGCCAGCAGCGTAGGGGGGGAAGATACGCAGTATTTT,CASSVGGEDTQYF
TRBJ1-5,NA,NA,TRBV6-1,TGTGCCAGCAGCGCAGGGTTGGGTCAGCCCCAGCATTTT,CASSAGLGQPQHF
TRBJ2-6,TRBD2,NA,TRBV9,TGTGCCAGCAGCCGCGGGGGGTCTGGGGCCAACGTCCTGACTTTC,CASSRGGSGANVLTF